This section outlines one T cell receptor beta chain sequence together with its context. Antigen: not known. This may be a read error: a much more frequent sequence differs by one nucleotide. Each CDR3 protein gets one entry after TCRdb re-called the 5' RACE reads with MiXCR. The sample yields around 140,000 distinct CDR3 sequences, 4.1% seen once. The data belong to a study of human T cells and chemical hapten exposure. Study-level information: Small differences in pooled library volume mainly drove the variation in TCR yields per sample.

Overall study findings and caveats: TCRs at a frequency above 1 in 1000 stayed unchanged with DPC sensitization.

The CDR3 is 14 residues long. Germline CDR1 and CDR2: SNHLY and FYNNEI. V gave up 2 bases and J gave up 5 bases, with 11 bases separating them. The starting material, unfractionated whole blood, was used for total RNA extraction. The chain uses TRBV2 and TRBJ2-3; the D gene could be TRBD1 or TRBD2 (5 bases each). This sequence was found in a female donor in good health. CDR3 bases: TGTGCCAGCAGTGAATCGGGGCCCAAAGATACGCAGTATTTT. Translating gives CASSESGPKDTQYF.